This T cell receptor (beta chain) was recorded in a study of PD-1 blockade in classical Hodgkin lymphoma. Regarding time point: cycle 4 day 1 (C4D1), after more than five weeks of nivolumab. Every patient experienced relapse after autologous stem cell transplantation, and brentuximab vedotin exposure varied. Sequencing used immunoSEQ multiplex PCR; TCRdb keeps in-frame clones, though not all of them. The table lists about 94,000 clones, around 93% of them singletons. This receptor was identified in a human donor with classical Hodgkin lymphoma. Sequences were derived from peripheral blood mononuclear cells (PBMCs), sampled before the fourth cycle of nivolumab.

CDR3 DNA sequence: TGTGCCAGCAGCTCTCCGGGACTAGCGGGAACTTACTTAGAGACCCAGTACTTC. Translated, it gives CASSSPGLAGTYLETQYF. The chain is built from TRBV11-2 and TRBJ2-5, with 13 positions matching TRBD2. The V gene's germline CDR1 is SGHAT and CDR2 FQNNGV. The CDR3 sequence is 18 residues long. The V and J ends lost 4 bases and 4 bases, in that order; junction bases with no gene match: 12.